A single TCR beta chain is shown here with its context. The antigen remains unidentified. Treatment noted: oral pan-JAK inhibitor, 5-10 mg twice daily. Lesional scalp punch biopsies and peripheral blood were collected from alopecia areata patients. The germline V gene has CDR1 SGHRS and CDR2 YFSETQ. The CDR3 totals 14 residues. V was pared by 7 bases and J by 5 bases, with 16 bases between. This sample is part of a study of CD8+ T cells in alopecia areata. On the study more broadly: Tofacitinib ran for 6 to 18 months before 6 months off drug. Overall study results and limits: Scalp clonality and expanded CD8+ clones among the top 100 were significantly decreased by tofacitinib. Scalp repertoires also include resident alphabeta T cells from normal skin.

Sequencing templates came from extracted RNA that was reverse transcribed into cDNA. This table comes from immunoSEQ multiplex PCR, and its TCRdb copy is limited to in-frame clones, with some not included. Among roughly 180,000 clones, 50% to 60% were seen once, and the ten largest hold less than 3.5%. This chain connects TRBV5-1 to TRBJ2-1, with no clear D. The receptor comes from a human donor with alopecia areata. The sequences come from CD4+ T cells sorted from blood, collected at week 4, from a patient treated with tofacitinib. This chain's CDR3 is CASYNGQRNNEQFF. In DNA, the CDR3 is TGCGCCAGCTACAATGGCCAGAGGAACAATGAGCAGTTCTTC.